The 4 T cell receptor beta chains given below trace back to one sample, sequenced in a study of cytomegalovirus exposure and HLA in healthy donors. This PCR relied on a set of 60 Vbeta primers and 13 Jbeta primers. Assay: immunoSEQ multiplex PCR; the TCRdb copy retains only in-frame clones and omits some. The top ten clones hold roughly 3% of a sample with 200,000 or so clones, over 65% of them seen once. Sequenced material: PBMCs. These receptor sequences come from a woman between 25 and 40 years old in good health and CMV-seronegative.

J is TRBJ1-2 and V is TRBV6-5; TRBD1 matches at 8 bases. Trimming at V came to 7 bases and at J to 3 bases, leaving 7 bases not matched to a gene. This CDR3 is built from 14 residues. The germline V gene has CDR1 MNHEY and CDR2 SVGAGI. The DNA of the CDR3 is TGTGCCAGCAAGCAGGGGGCGTTCTACTATGGCTACACCTTC. Translated, it gives CASKQGAFYYGYTF.

This clone was counted a few times. This chain joins TRBV5-1 and TRBJ2-7; D unresolved. This CDR3 is 14 amino acids long. Trimming took 4 bases from V and 3 from J, leaving 14 bases between them. The germline V gene has CDR1 SGHRS and CDR2 YFSETQ. The CDR3 loop is CASSRPSKVYEQYF. The CDR3 DNA follows: TGCGCCAGCAGCAGACCTAGTAAAGTCTACGAGCAGTACTTC.

This rearrangement joins TRBV2 to TRBJ2-5; D might be TRBD2 (7 bases). Per germline, CDR1 SNHLY and CDR2 FYNNEI. Trimming removed 6 bases at V and 5 bases at J, with 16 bases between. CDR3 length: 14 residues. CDR3 sequence reads: CASRFGGAGETQYF. CDR3 bases: TGTGCCAGCAGATTTGGGGGGGCTGGGGAGACCCAGTACTTC.

The rearrangement uses TRBV27 and TRBJ2-5; 7 bases line up with TRBD2. The CDR3 sequence is 13 residues long. Germline loops: CDR1 MNHEY, CDR2 SMNVEV (reference sequence). V shed 2 bases and J 4 bases; nucleotides not matched to a gene: 1. The CDR3 DNA reads as TGTGCCAGCAGTTTAAGGGAGGGAGAGACCCAGTACTTC. As protein: CASSLREGETQYF.